Here is one TCR beta chain with its context. Germline V CDR1 and CDR2: SGHNT, YYREEE (reference sequence). Trimming removed 4 bases at V and 0 bases at J, with 11 bases between. The CDR3 runs to 14 residues. Clones were sequenced by immunoSEQ multiplex PCR, and TCRdb holds only the in-frame ones, with some missing. The sample lists more than 300,000 clones, around 95% occurring once. The source of the sample is a study of shared T cell receptors in the human thymus. Sequenced sample: thymocytes. This clonotype was obtained from a human donor. V usage is TRBV5-4 and J usage is TRBJ2-7, with D unresolved. CDR3 in DNA: TGTGCCAGCAGCACCCTAGAGCTCTCCTACGAGCAGTACTTC. Translation gives CASSTLELSYEQYF.